The 22 T cell receptor beta chains in this list originate from one sample, sequenced in a study of blood T cells in healthy people across ages. For the second PCR, which ran for roughly 6 to 12 cycles, a sample-barcoded 5' primer and a J-beta primer mix were used. TCRdb ran MiXCR on the 5' RACE reads and lists one entry per CDR3 protein. The sample yields fewer than 1,000,000 distinct CDR3 sequences, roughly 46% seen once. The sequencing input was blood. These receptors were taken from an older man in good health.

J is TRBJ2-7 and V is TRBV5-4, with D tentatively TRBD2 (5 bases). This CDR3 region has 16 residues. Trimming took 4 bases from V and 0 from J, leaving 17 bases between them. Germline V gives CDR1 SGHNT, CDR2 YYREEE (reference sequence). This CDR3 reads CASSLPGGLGSYEQYF. In nucleotides, the CDR3 is TGTGCCAGCAGCCTCCCGGGCGGGTTGGGCTCCTACGAGCAGTACTTC. Supplemented by reference TRBV5-4 and TRBJ2-7, the full variable domain reads ETGVTQSPTHLIKTRGQQVTLRCSSQSGHNTVSWYQQALGQGPQFIFQYYREEENGRGNFPPRFSGLQFPNYSSELNVNALELDDSALYLCASSLPGGLGSYEQYFGPGTRLTVT.

This chain links TRBV7-8 with TRBJ1-5; D is perhaps TRBD1 (5 bases). Germline assignment: CDR1 SGHVS and CDR2 FQNEAQ. There are 14 residues in the CDR3. The V end lost 7 bases, the J end lost 0 bases, and 10 bases lay between the germline ends. This chain's CDR3 is CASTDTYSNQPQHF. The CDR3 region has the DNA TGTGCCAGCACGGACACTTATAGCAATCAGCCCCAGCATTTT.

On this clonotype: The junction differs from germline at one of its ends, possibly a read error. This chain links TRBV11-1 with TRBJ2-3; 9 bases align to TRBD1. Per the germline V gene, CDR1 is SGHAT and CDR2 is FQDESV (reference sequence). CDR3 length: 16 amino acids. Here the CDR3 DNA reads TGTGCCAGCAGCTTAGCCGAGGGACAGGGTGGGGATACGCGGTATTTT. Amino acid sequence: CASSLAEGQGGDTRYF. Based on the CDR3 plus reference TRBV11-1 and TRBJ2-3, the full variable domain is EAEVAQSPRYKITEKSQAVAFWCDPISGHATLYWYRQILGQGPELLVQFQDESVVDDSQLPKDRFSAERLKGVDSTLKIQPAELGDSAMYLCASSLAEGQGGDTRYFGPGTRLTVL.

In this sample, this clonotype turned up a few times. This chain connects TRBV29-1 to TRBJ2-7; no reliable D call. The CDR3 has 12 amino acids. V was pared by 5 bases and J by 7 bases, with 15 bases between. The germline gives CDR1 SQVTM, CDR2 ANQGSEA. The CDR3 coding sequence is TGCAGCGTTTCCCCGGGCTACAATGAGCAGTACTTC. Translating it yields CSVSPGYNEQYF.

The rearrangement links TRBV11-3 to TRBJ2-1, with TRBD2 matching 9 bases. In germline, CDR1 is SGHNT, CDR2 YENEEA. This CDR3 has 16 amino acids. Trimming removed 3 bases from V and 6 bases from J; junction bases left unmatched: 9. This chain's CDR3 is CASSFGLATTPNEQFF. CDR3 sequence (DNA): TGTGCCAGCAGCTTCGGACTAGCGACCACCCCCAATGAGCAGTTCTTC.

In this sample, this clonotype turned up a few times. The chain's CDR3 is CASSQDPKREQYF. In DNA form, the CDR3 reads TGTGCCAGCAGCCAAGATCCCAAGAGGGAGCAGTACTTC. This chain connects TRBV3-1 to TRBJ2-5; maybe TRBD2 (5 bases). The CDR3 sequence is 13 residues long. V was trimmed by 0 bases and J by 11 bases, leaving 13 bases between them. CDR1 LGHDT and CDR2 YNNKEL come from the germline V gene (reference sequence).

This rearrangement joins TRBV20-1 to TRBJ2-7, with 9 bases lining up with TRBD2. The junction had 12 bases not matched to a gene; V was cut back by 3 bases and J by 3 bases. The CDR3 has 16 amino acids. Germline lookup yields CDR1 DFQATT and CDR2 SNEGSKA (reference sequence). The CDR3 loop reads CSASTGLGLAFYEQYF. In DNA, the CDR3 is TGCAGTGCTAGCACGGGGCTGGGACTAGCTTTCTACGAGCAGTACTTC.

This sequence joins TRBV2 and TRBJ1-6; D remains unclear. Germline CDR1 SNHLY, CDR2 FYNNEI. The CDR3 sequence is 15 residues long. Trimming pared 8 bases from V and 7 bases from J, leaving 18 bases between. The DNA of the CDR3 is TGTGCCAGCCTACGACATGTCTCCCAAAATTCACCCCTCCACTTT. It specifies CASLRHVSQNSPLHF. The whole variable domain, filled in from reference TRBV2 and TRBJ1-6, reads EPEVTQTPSHQVTQMGQEVILRCVPISNHLYFYWYRQILGQKVEFLVSFYNNEISEKSEIFDDQFSVERPDGSNFTLKIRSTKLEDSAMYFCASLRHVSQNSPLHFGNGTRLTVT.

The chain combines TRBV9 with TRBJ2-1; 8 positions match TRBD2. CDR1 SGDLS and CDR2 YYNGEE come from the germline V gene. The CDR3 has 15 residues. Germline trimming cut 4 bases from V and 0 bases from J; bases unmatched to any gene: 3. CDR3 residues: CASSFSGVSYNEQFF. In DNA, the CDR3 is TGTGCCAGCAGCTTTAGCGGGGTCTCCTACAATGAGCAGTTCTTC. Looking up the rest from reference TRBV9 and TRBJ2-1 gives the full variable domain: DSGVTQTPKHLITATGQRVTLRCSPRSGDLSVYWYQQSLDQGLQFLIQYYNGEERAKGNILERFSAQQFPDLHSELNLSSLELGDSALYFCASSFSGVSYNEQFFGPGTRLTVL.

The V gene is TRBV27, the J gene TRBJ2-3, with 9 bases matching TRBD2. The V gene's germline CDR1 is MNHEY and CDR2 SMNVEV (reference sequence). V shed 10 bases and J 6 bases; nucleotides not matched to a gene: 8. The CDR3 runs 13 residues. The CDR3 region has the DNA TGTGCCACTACCAGCGGGAGGAGGGATACGCAGTATTTT. Residues: CATTSGRRDTQYF.

This clonotype was found a few times. A clone one base away is much larger, so this may be a read error. The CDR3 region has the DNA TGTGCCTGGAGTGTCAACAGAAACATGGGGGAGCAGTACTTC. This sequence encodes CAWSVNRNMGEQYF. The chain links TRBV30 to TRBJ2-7, with D unclear. Trimming pared 0 bases from V and 7 bases from J, leaving 16 bases between. CDR3 length: 14 amino acids. CDR1 is GTSNPN, CDR2 SVGIG, per germline (reference sequence).

This clonotype was detected a few times. The chain uses TRBV24-1 and TRBJ2-4; D gene uncertain. Trimming stripped 10 bases from V and 9 bases from J, with 15 bases between. CDR1 and CDR2 from the germline V gene are KGHDR and SFDVKD. There are 12 residues in the CDR3. CDR3 region: CATEKVEGIQYF. As DNA, the CDR3 is TGTGCCACTGAGAAGGTAGAAGGCATTCAGTACTTC.

The V and J genes are TRBV29-1 and TRBJ2-3, with D uncertain. Germline CDR1 reads SQVTM; CDR2 reads ANQGSEA. V shed 4 bases and J shed 6 bases, with 14 bases lying between them. CDR3 size: 13 residues. DNA of the CDR3: TGCAGCGTTGGACGTAGGGATAGGGATACGCAGTATTTT. Protein product: CSVGRRDRDTQYF.

On this clonotype: One end of the junction fails to match germline, which may point to a read error. V and J are TRBV5-1 and TRBJ2-1; 12 nucleotides line up with TRBD2. The CDR3 has 16 amino acids. Germline-derived CDR1 and CDR2 are SGHRS and YFSETQ. The CDR3 region is CANSQTSGRSYNEQFF. The CDR3 nucleotides are TGCGCCAACAGCCAAACTAGCGGGAGGTCCTACAATGAGCAGTTCTTC.

This clonotype occurred once. This sequence joins TRBV25-1 and TRBJ2-1; 8 bases line up with TRBD1. V lost 5 bases to trimming and J lost 10 bases; unmatched junction nucleotides: 10. The CDR3 is 14 residues long. CDR1 and CDR2 from the germline V gene are MGHDK and SYGVNS. The CDR3 here is CASSTRTGTYEQFF. CDR3 DNA sequence: TGTGCCAGCAGTACCCGGACAGGGACCTACGAGCAGTTCTTC.

The chain is built from TRBV25-1 and TRBJ1-1, with TRBD1 as a possible D gene (6 bases). The CDR3 totals 14 residues. Trimming pared 3 bases from V and 11 bases from J, leaving 19 bases between. The germline V gene has CDR1 MGHDK and CDR2 SYGVNS. The DNA for the CDR3 is TGTGCCAGCAGTGATTCAGGGGTTTGGAGGGTCGCTTTCTTT. Its translation is CASSDSGVWRVAFF.

This clonotype was detected a few times. This chain uses TRBV30 with TRBJ2-7; 8 bases line up with TRBD1. After removal of 5 bases from V and 6 bases from J, the junction contained 3 bases not matched to a gene. Germline V gene lookup returns CDR1 GTSNPN and CDR2 SVGIG (reference sequence). CDR3 length: 11 residues. The chain's CDR3 is CAWSDRAEQYF. The CDR3 DNA reads TGTGCCTGGTCGGACAGGGCCGAGCAGTACTTC.

This sequence joins TRBV29-1 and TRBJ2-2; D is unclear. The V end lost 7 bases, the J end lost 3 bases, and 6 bases lay between the germline ends. The CDR3 extends over 11 amino acids. In germline, CDR1 is SQVTM, CDR2 ANQGSEA. The CDR3 loop reads CSGADTGELFF. The CDR3 nucleotides are TGCAGCGGGGCGGACACCGGGGAGCTGTTTTTT.

This rearrangement joins TRBV6-5 to TRBJ2-4, with D tentatively TRBD1 (7 bases). Germline V gene data show CDR1 as MNHEY and CDR2 as SVGAGI. CDR3 length equals 17 residues. The V end lost 2 bases, the J end lost 7 bases, and 21 bases lay between the germline ends. The CDR3 DNA sequence: TGTGCCAGCAGTTACCATCTTCAGGGGGGCCGGGGGAACATTCAGTACTTC. Encoded protein: CASSYHLQGGRGNIQYF.

This clonotype was observed a few times. J is TRBJ1-4 and V is TRBV24-1; D is unresolved. The CDR3 has 13 residues. Germline V lookup: CDR1 KGHDR, CDR2 SFDVKD. Trimming stripped 2 bases from V and 5 bases from J, with 5 bases between. The CDR3 DNA follows: TGTGCCACCAGTGATTCGGGGAATGAAAAACTGTTTTTT. As protein: CATSDSGNEKLFF.

A word on this clonotype: A much larger clonotype is one base distant, so this may be a read error. J is TRBJ2-7 and V is TRBV4-2; no firm D call. The closer fit of TRBJ2-5 to the DNA end suggests the J call may be wrong. CDR1 and CDR2 (germline): LGHNA, YNFKEQ. The CDR3 runs 13 residues. The CDR3 region has the DNA TGTGCCGGCAGCCAAGAGGCCTTCGAGACCCAGTACTTC. This codes for CAGSQEAFETQYF.

The rearrangement joins TRBV5-1 to TRBJ2-5; 15 nucleotides agree with TRBD2. This CDR3 is 16 amino acids long. Trimming removed 4 bases from V and 11 bases from J; junction bases left unmatched: 12. Germline V gene sequence: CDR1 SGHRS, CDR2 YFSETQ. Here the CDR3 DNA reads TGCGCCAGCAGCCCAAACCCCGGGACTAGCGGGAGGATGCAGTACTTC. Amino acid sequence: CASSPNPGTSGRMQYF.